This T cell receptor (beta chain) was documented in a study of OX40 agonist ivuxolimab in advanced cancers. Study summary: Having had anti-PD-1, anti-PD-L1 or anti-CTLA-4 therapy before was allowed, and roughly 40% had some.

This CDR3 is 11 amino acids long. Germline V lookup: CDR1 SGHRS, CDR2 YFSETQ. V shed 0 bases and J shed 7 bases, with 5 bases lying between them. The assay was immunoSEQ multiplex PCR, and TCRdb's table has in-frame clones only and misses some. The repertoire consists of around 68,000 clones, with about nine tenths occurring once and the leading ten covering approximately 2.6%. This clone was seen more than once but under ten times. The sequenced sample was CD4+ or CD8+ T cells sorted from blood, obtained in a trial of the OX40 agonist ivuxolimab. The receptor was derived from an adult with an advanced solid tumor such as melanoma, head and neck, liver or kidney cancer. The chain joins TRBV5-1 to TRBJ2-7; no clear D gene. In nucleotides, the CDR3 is TGCGCCAGCAGCTTGGGAGGAGAGCAGTACTTC. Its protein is CASSLGGEQYF.